This entry lists 20 T cell receptor beta chains sequenced from one sample in a study of T cells after yellow fever vaccination. One entry per CDR3 protein, called by TCRdb with MiXCR from the 5' RACE reads. This sample yields around 360,000 distinct CDR3 sequences, of which roughly 10% are seen a single time; around 18% belongs to the top ten. Sample: PBMCs, taken on the day of the first yellow fever vaccination. Every receptor here comes from a man aged 18 to 29 who received the YFV17D yellow fever vaccine.

At least ten counts were recorded for this clonotype. DNA for the CDR3: TGTGCCAGCAGCTTAGGAGAGGGCTACGAGCAGTACTTC. Protein sequence: CASSLGEGYEQYF. V usage is TRBV7-9 and J usage is TRBJ2-7; a weak D match, TRBD2 (5 bases). Germline V gene data show CDR1 as SEHNR and CDR2 as FQNEAQ (reference sequence). The CDR3 loop spans 13 amino acids. Trimming shortened V by 1 base and J by 3 bases, and 7 bases separated the two germline ends.

The rearrangement uses TRBV7-2 and TRBJ1-5, with 7 bases aligning to TRBD1. The V and J ends lost 5 bases and 6 bases, in that order; junction bases with no gene match: 7. This CDR3 is 14 amino acids long. The V gene's germline CDR1 is SGHTA and CDR2 FQGNSA. CDR3 sequence (DNA): TGTGCCAGCAGCCCAACAGGGGTGGCTCAGCCCCAGCATTTT. Its protein is CASSPTGVAQPQHF.

The V call is TRBV6-5, the J call TRBJ1-5; D possibly corresponds to TRBD1 (5 bases). The CDR3 contains 16 residues. CDR1 and CDR2 from the germline V gene are MNHEY and SVGAGI. Trimming cost V 0 bases and J 0 bases, with 9 bases left between them. The CDR3 DNA reads as TGTGCCAGCAGTTACTCGATCAGGGTTAGCAATCAGCCCCAGCATTTT. Translation gives CASSYSIRVSNQPQHF.

The chain couples TRBV12-3 or TRBV12-4 to TRBJ1-3; D is ambiguous. This CDR3 has 13 residues. The ends were cut back, 3 bases at V and 3 bases at J, with 6 bases in the middle. The CDR3 is CASSFDVGNTIYF. CDR3 in DNA: TGTGCCAGCAGTTTTGACGTTGGAAACACCATATATTTT.

As concerns this clonotype: A read error may account for a junction end that differs from germline. The chain couples TRBV7-7 to TRBJ1-3; D is ambiguous. The CDR3 runs to 14 residues. Germline CDR1 and CDR2: SSHAT and FNYEAQ (reference sequence). The CDR3 DNA sequence: TGTGCTAGCAGCGAGGGTCTCCCCGGAAACACCATATATTTT. Protein sequence: CASSEGLPGNTIYF.

Of note for this clonotype: Since a much larger clone is just one base distant, this may be a read error. The chain recombines TRBV12-3 or TRBV12-4 with TRBJ2-1; no clear D. The CDR3 covers 11 residues. Trimming removed 3 bases from V and 11 bases from J, with 8 bases in between. The CDR3 loop reads CASSFSYQQFF. The CDR3 DNA reads TGTGCCAGCAGTTTTTCCTATCAGCAGTTCTTC.

V and J are TRBV2 and TRBJ2-1; D not resolved. Germline loops: CDR1 SNHLY, CDR2 FYNNEI. The CDR3 covers 14 residues. V was cut by 10 bases and J by 5 bases, with 18 bases left in between. The CDR3 bases are TGTGCCACCTCTTCGGACGGCACAAACAATGAGCAGTTCTTC. Translation gives CATSSDGTNNEQFF.

V and J are TRBV7-9 and TRBJ1-3; D ambiguous. V dropped 1 base and J dropped 4 bases, with 8 bases sitting between them. CDR3 size: 14 residues. Germline assignment: CDR1 SEHNR and CDR2 FQNEAQ (reference sequence). The CDR3: CASSLDVYGNTIYF. The CDR3 DNA sequence: TGTGCCAGCAGCTTAGACGTGTACGGAAACACCATATATTTT.

This chain links TRBV7-9 with TRBJ2-1; no definite D call. V lost 1 base to trimming and J lost 7 bases, with 5 bases between them. This CDR3 has 12 amino acids. Germline V CDR1 and CDR2: SEHNR, FQNEAQ (reference sequence). CDR3 amino acids: CASSLGQNEQFF. The CDR3 DNA reads as TGTGCCAGCAGCTTAGGCCAGAATGAGCAGTTCTTC.

The chain employs TRBV6-2 or TRBV6-3 and TRBJ2-7; perhaps TRBD1 as D (6 bases). The germline CDR1 and CDR2 sequences are MNHEY and SVGEGT. The CDR3 extends over 12 amino acids. Trimming pared 4 bases from V and 5 bases from J, leaving 9 bases between. Here the CDR3 DNA reads TGTGCCAGCAGTTTCAGGGGAGACGAGCAGTACGTC. Its protein product is CASSFRGDEQYV.

This clonotype was recorded a few times. The chain recombines TRBV20-1 with TRBJ1-1; no firm D call. From germline, CDR1 is DFQATT and CDR2 SNEGSKA (reference sequence). The CDR3 sequence is 12 residues long. Trimming removed 1 base from V and 7 bases from J, with 10 bases in between. In nucleotides, the CDR3 is TGCAGTGCTAGAGGAAATTGGGTTGAAGCTTTCTTT. Translated: CSARGNWVEAFF.

The chain has TRBV20-1 and TRBJ1-5; TRBD1 agrees at 7 bases. J was trimmed by 1 base and V by 4 bases; bases with no gene match: 7. Per the germline V gene, CDR1 is DFQATT and CDR2 is SNEGSKA (reference sequence). The CDR3 is 15 amino acids. For the CDR3, the DNA is TGCAGTGCTACCACAGGGGATCGAAGCAATCAGCCCCAGCATTTT. As protein: CSATTGDRSNQPQHF.

This clonotype was observed a few times. The chain uses TRBV20-1 and TRBJ2-5; 11 nucleotides match TRBD2. The CDR3 covers 14 residues. The J segment lost 5 bases and the V segment lost 4 bases, leaving 6 bases of the junction unmatched. Looked up from germline, CDR1 is DFQATT and CDR2 is SNEGSKA (reference sequence). Here the CDR3 reads CSATLAGGRETQYF. CDR3 coding DNA: TGCAGTGCTACTCTAGCGGGGGGCCGGGAGACCCAGTACTTC.

The chain has TRBV12-3 or TRBV12-4 and TRBJ1-6; TRBD1 matches at 9 bases. The CDR3 loop spans 16 amino acids. Trimming took 6 bases from V and 7 from J; bases not matched to a gene: 10. CDR3 protein: CASSRGGTGLNSPLHF. CDR3 DNA sequence: TGTGCCAGCAGCCGAGGCGGGACAGGGCTAAATTCACCCCTCCACTTT.

The chain carries TRBV19 and TRBJ1-2, with D possibly being TRBD1 (6 bases). This CDR3 region has 14 residues. Germline V gene lookup returns CDR1 LNHDA and CDR2 SQIVND (reference sequence). V was pared by 7 bases and J by 5 bases, with 17 bases between. In DNA, the CDR3 is TGTGCCAGTAATCCGCAGGCAGGGGTTTATGGCTACACCTTC. It is translated as CASNPQAGVYGYTF.

With respect to this clonotype: No conserved phenylalanine or tryptophan ends this CDR3, so it is likely a read error. The limits of the CDR3 on the DNA are not certain, so only TCRdb's listed CDR3 is given. The J gene is TRBJ2-5, the V gene TRBV3-1; the DNA was not used to check the table's D call, TRBD2. The CDR3 spans 13 residues, counting both ends. Germline-derived CDR1 and CDR2 are LGHDT and YNNKEL (reference sequence). The CDR3 sequence: CASSQDWSGAPVV.

This clonotype appeared a few times. J is TRBJ1-2 and V is TRBV6-5, with D maybe TRBD1 (5 bases). CDR1 is MNHEY, CDR2 SVGAGI, per germline. This CDR3 has 16 amino acids. Deletions cut 2 bases from V and 0 bases from J, with 13 bases between. The CDR3 DNA sequence: TGTGCCAGCAGTTACGGGGGACGGCCCCCTAACTATGGCTACACCTTC. It yields the protein CASSYGGRPPNYGYTF.

This clonotype was recorded many times. This chain connects TRBV11-2 to TRBJ2-1; D ambiguous. Germline V gene lookup returns CDR1 SGHAT and CDR2 FQNNGV. Trimming took 8 bases from V and 6 from J, leaving 8 bases between them. The CDR3 has 11 amino acids. The CDR3, as DNA: TGTGCCAGCCGGACCACCAATGAGCAGTTCTTC. Translation gives CASRTTNEQFF.

J is TRBJ2-7 and V is TRBV5-1, with unresolved D. V was shortened by 0 bases and J by 0 bases, with 7 bases between the two germline ends. Germline values: CDR1 SGHRS, CDR2 YFSETQ. There are 14 residues in the CDR3. DNA of the CDR3: TGCGCCAGCAGCTTGGTAGGGTCCTCCTACGAGCAGTACGTC. Amino acid sequence: CASSLVGSSYEQYV.

This chain links TRBV5-6 with TRBJ2-7; 7 bases map to TRBD1. CDR1 is SGHDT and CDR2 is YYEEEE in the germline V gene. The CDR3 spans 13 residues. V was pared by 4 bases and J by 4 bases, with 5 bases of the junction left unmatched. This CDR3 reads CASSQGQLYEQYV. The DNA for the CDR3 is TGTGCCAGCAGCCAGGGACAGTTATACGAGCAGTACGTC.